This record covers a single T cell receptor (beta chain). The target antigen is unknown. In the PCR, 60 Vbeta and 13 Jbeta primers were used. TCRdb keeps only in-frame clones here, not all; method: immunoSEQ multiplex PCR. The sample has fewer than 250,000 clones, roughly 80% seen once. The CDR3 has 15 amino acids. V lost 1 base to trimming and J lost 11 bases; unmatched junction nucleotides: 10. The germline gives CDR1 MGHRA, CDR2 YSYEKL. This specimen comes from a study of cytomegalovirus exposure and HLA in healthy donors. Study-wide results and caveats: Among the sequence variants, a highly shared cluster was likely an artifact of sequencing. Presence/absence analyses rested on an assumption that sequencing depth was roughly uniform across donors. The CMV antigen specificity of a few CMV-associated chains was confirmed through in vitro analysis. Accounts indicate the classifier identified cytomegalovirus status with strong specificity and sensitivity.

Sequenced: PBMCs. The receptor's source is a man younger than 40 in good health and CMV-seronegative. This chain uses TRBV4-1 with TRBJ1-5; 8 bases align to TRBD1. The CDR3 DNA reads as TGCGCCAGCAGCCAAGTCCAACGACAGGGGAGGGCCCAGCATTTT. The encoded protein is CASSQVQRQGRAQHF.